This T cell receptor beta chain emerged from a study of identical twins. Deletions cut 6 bases from V and 5 bases from J, with 20 bases between. Germline V gives CDR1 MNHEY, CDR2 SMNVEV (reference sequence). This CDR3 region has 15 residues. This clonotype has just a few counts. One entry per CDR3 protein, called by TCRdb with MiXCR from the 5' RACE reads. The table includes some 560,000 distinct CDR3 sequences, roughly 9.9% detected once. The data were also submitted as part of a second study, on yellow fever vaccine responses in identical twins.

The rearrangement joins TRBV27 to TRBJ2-7; D gene ambiguous. The sample consisted of PBMCs. The clonotype comes from a woman younger than 35 in good health. Here the CDR3 reads CASRDPRGFVDEQYF. As DNA, the CDR3 is TGTGCCAGCAGGGACCCGAGAGGCTTCGTAGACGAGCAGTACTTC.